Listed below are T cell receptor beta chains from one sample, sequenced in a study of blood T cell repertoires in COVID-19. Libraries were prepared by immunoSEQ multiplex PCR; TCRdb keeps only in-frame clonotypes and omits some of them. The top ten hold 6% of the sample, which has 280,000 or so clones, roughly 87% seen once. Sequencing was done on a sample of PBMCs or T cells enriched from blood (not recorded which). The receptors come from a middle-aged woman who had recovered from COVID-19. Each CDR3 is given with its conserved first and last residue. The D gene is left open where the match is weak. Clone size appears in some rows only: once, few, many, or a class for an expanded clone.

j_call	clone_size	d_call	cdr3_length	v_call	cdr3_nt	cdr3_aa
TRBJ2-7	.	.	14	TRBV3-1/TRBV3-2	TGTGCCAGCAGCCCGGGGGACGGGACCTACGAGCAGTACTTC	CASSPGDGTYEQYF
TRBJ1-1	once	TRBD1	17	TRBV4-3	TGCGCCAGCAGCCAAGATCTCGGGGACAGGGGAAGTCCTGAAGCTTTCTTT	CASSQDLGDRGSPEAFF
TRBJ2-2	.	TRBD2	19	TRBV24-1	TGTGCCACCAGTGATGGGGACAACAGCGGGAGGGGTGGCACCGGGGAGCTGTTTTTT	CATSDGDNSGRGGTGELFF
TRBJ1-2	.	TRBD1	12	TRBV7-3	TGTGCCAGCAGCCACCGGACAGGGCAACTCACCTTC	CASSHRTGQLTF
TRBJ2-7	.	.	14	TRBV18	TGTGCCAGCTCACCACCGGACAGAAACTACGAGCAGTACTTC	CASSPPDRNYEQYF
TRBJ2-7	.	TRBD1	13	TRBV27	TGTGCCAGCAGTAAGACAGGGGCCTACGAGCAGTACTTC	CASSKTGAYEQYF
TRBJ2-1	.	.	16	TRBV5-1	TGCGCCAGCAGCTTGGAGCCCGGGCCGAGGGCAAATGAGCAGTTCTTC	CASSLEPGPRANEQFF
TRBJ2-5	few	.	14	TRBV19	TGTGCCAGTCGCCAGACGACAGGTGGGGAGACCCAGTACTTC	CASRQTTGGETQYF
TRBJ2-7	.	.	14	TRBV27	TGTGCCAGCAGTCCCAGGACACTGTCCTACGAGCAGTACTTC	CASSPRTLSYEQYF
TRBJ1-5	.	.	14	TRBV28	TGTGCCAGCAGTCCCGGGACAAGTGGTCAGCCCCAGCATTTT	CASSPGTSGQPQHF
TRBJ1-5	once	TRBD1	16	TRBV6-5	TGTGCCAGCAGTTATCCACAGGGGGGAAGCGATCAGCCCCAGCATTTT	CASSYPQGGSDQPQHF
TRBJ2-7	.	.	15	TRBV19	TGTGCCAGTAGTCCCAATGGCCGGAGCTCCTACGAGCAGTACTTC	CASSPNGRSSYEQYF
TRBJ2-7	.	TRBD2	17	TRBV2	TGTGCCAGCGGCCGGGAGATAACTAGCGGGAGGGCCTACGAGCAGTACTTC	CASGREITSGRAYEQYF
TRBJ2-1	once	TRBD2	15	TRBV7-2	TGTGCCAGCGGGCTAGCGGGTAATCGCTACAATGAGCAGTTCTTC	CASGLAGNRYNEQFF
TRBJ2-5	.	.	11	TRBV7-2	TGTGCCAGCAGTTCCGGGGAGACCCAGTACTTC	CASSSGETQYF
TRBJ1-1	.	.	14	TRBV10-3	TGTGCCATCAGTGACGCAGGGGTGAACACTGAAGCTTTCTTT	CAISDAGVNTEAFF
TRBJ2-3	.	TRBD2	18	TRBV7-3	TGTGCCAGCAGCCCGACCCCCGGGACTAGCGGGAACGCAGATACGCAGTATTTT	CASSPTPGTSGNADTQYF
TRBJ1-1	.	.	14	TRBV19	TGTGCCAGTAGTATGGACAGACTTGCCACTGAAGCTTTCTTT	CASSMDRLATEAFF
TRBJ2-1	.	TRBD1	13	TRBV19	TGTGCCAGTAGTTGGGACAGGGGCAATGAGCAGTTCTTC	CASSWDRGNEQFF
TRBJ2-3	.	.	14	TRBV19	TGTGCCAGTAGTATAAAGCCGCACACAGATACGCAGTATTTT	CASSIKPHTDTQYF
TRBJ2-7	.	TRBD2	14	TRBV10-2	TGCGCCAGCAGTGTAGCGGGGCTAAGCTACGAGCAGTACTTC	CASSVAGLSYEQYF
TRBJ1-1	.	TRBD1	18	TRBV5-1	TGCGCCAGCAGCGGCGGGACAGGGTCGGGAGTATTGGGCACTGAAGCTTTCTTT	CASSGGTGSGVLGTEAFF
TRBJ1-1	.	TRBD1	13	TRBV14	TGTGCCGTCCAGCCCCTGACAGGGACTGAAGCTTTCTTT	CAVQPLTGTEAFF
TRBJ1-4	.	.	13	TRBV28	TGTGCCAGCAGTAGCCAGGGAACCAAAAAACTGTTTTTT	CASSSQGTKKLFF
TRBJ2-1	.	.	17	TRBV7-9	TGTGCCAGCAGCTCGTTTAGCGGAGAGCGCTCCTACAATGAGCAGTTCTTC	CASSSFSGERSYNEQFF
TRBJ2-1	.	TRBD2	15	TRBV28	TGTGCCAGCAGTCCGTCTTTAGCGGGAGTTCCTGAGCAGTTCTTC	CASSPSLAGVPEQFF
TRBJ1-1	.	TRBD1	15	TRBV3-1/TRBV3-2	TGTGCCAGCAGCCAACGGGACAGGGGGCGCACTGAAGCTTTCTTT	CASSQRDRGRTEAFF
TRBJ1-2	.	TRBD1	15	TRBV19	TGTGCCAGTAGTCCAACAGGGGAATCTACCTATGGCTACACCTTC	CASSPTGESTYGYTF
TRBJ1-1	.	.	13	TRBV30	TGTGCCTGGAGTATCCGACCGGGAGAAGGAGCTTTCTTT	CAWSIRPGEGAFF
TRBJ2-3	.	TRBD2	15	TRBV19	TGTGCCACCGGGACTAGCGGGATTACTGGGGATACGCAGTATTTT	CATGTSGITGDTQYF
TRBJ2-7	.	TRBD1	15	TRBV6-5	TGTGCCAGCAGAATCCGGGACAGGGGCTCCTACGAGCAGTACTTC	CASRIRDRGSYEQYF
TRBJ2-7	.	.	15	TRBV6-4	TGTGCCAGCAGACAACAGGGCAGTGGGGCCTACGAGCAGTACTTC	CASRQQGSGAYEQYF
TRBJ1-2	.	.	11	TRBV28	TGTGCCAGCAGTCAGGGTTTTGGCTACACCTTC	CASSQGFGYTF
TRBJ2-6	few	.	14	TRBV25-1	TGTGCCGCCTCGGGGTACTCTGGGGCCAACGTCCTGACTTTC	CAASGYSGANVLTF
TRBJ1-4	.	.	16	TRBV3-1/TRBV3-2	TGTGCCAGCAGCCAAGATCCCGGGAGGGGTTGGGGAAAACTGTTTTTT	CASSQDPGRGWGKLFF
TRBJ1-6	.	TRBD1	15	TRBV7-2	TGTGCCAGCAGCATAGACAGGGGGCGGAATTCACCCCTCCACTTT	CASSIDRGRNSPLHF
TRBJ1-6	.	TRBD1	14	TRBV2	TGTGCCAGCAGACGACAGGGAGCGAATTCACCCCTCCACTTT	CASRRQGANSPLHF
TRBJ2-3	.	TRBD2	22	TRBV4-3	TGCGCCAGCAGCCAAGAGAGGAGTGGGATATGGCTAGCGGGTCGAAGTACAGATACGCAGTATTTT	CASSQERSGIWLAGRSTDTQYF
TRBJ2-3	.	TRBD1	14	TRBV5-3	TGTGCCTCACGATGGACAGGGTTCACAGATACGCAGTATTTT	CASRWTGFTDTQYF